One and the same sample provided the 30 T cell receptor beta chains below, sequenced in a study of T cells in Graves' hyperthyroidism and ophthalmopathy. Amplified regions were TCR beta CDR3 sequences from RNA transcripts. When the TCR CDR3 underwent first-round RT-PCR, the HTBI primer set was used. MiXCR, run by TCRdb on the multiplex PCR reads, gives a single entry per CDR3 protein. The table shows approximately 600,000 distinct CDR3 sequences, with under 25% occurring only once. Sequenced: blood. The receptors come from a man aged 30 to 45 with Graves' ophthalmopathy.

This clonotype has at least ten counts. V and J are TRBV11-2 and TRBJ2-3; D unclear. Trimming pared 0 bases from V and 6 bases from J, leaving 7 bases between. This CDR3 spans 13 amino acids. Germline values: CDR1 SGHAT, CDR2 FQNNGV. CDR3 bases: TGTGCCAGCAGCTTAGATAAATTGGATACGCAGTATTTT. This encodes CASSLDKLDTQYF. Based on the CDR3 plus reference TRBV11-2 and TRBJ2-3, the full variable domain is EAGVAQSPRYKIIEKRQSVAFWCNPISGHATLYWYQQILGQGPKLLIQFQNNGVVDDSQLPKDRFSAERLKGVDSTLKIQPAKLEDSAVYLCASSLDKLDTQYFGPGTRLTVL.

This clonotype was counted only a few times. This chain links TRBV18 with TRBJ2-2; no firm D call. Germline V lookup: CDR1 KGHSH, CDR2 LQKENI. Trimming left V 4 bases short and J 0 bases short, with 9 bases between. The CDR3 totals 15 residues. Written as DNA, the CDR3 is TGTGCCAGCTCACGGAACAGCGCGAACACCGGGGAGCTGTTTTTT. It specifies CASSRNSANTGELFF.

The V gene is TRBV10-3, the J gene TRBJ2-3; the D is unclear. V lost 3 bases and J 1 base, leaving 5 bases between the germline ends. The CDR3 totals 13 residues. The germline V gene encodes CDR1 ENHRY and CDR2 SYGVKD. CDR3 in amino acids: CAISDSGTDTQYF. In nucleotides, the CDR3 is TGTGCCATCAGTGACAGCGGCACAGATACGCAGTATTTT.

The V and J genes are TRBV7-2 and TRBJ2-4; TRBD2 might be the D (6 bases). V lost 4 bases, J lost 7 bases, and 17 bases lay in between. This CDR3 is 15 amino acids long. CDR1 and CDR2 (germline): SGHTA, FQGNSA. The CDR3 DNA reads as TGTGCCAGCAGCTCGACCCGGACTACTGTGAACATTCAGTACTTC. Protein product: CASSSTRTTVNIQYF.

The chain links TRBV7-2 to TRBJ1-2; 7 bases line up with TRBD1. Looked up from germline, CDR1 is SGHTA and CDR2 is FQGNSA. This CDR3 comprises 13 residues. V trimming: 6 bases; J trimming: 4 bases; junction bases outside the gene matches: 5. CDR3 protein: CASRDRAAYGYTF. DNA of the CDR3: TGTGCCAGCAGAGACAGGGCCGCCTATGGCTACACCTTC.

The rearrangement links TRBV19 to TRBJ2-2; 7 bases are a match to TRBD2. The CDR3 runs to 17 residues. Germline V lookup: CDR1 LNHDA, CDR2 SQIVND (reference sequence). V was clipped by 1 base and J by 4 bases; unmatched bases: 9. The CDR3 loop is CASSIAWDYGGTGELFF. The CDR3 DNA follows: TGTGCCAGTAGTATAGCTTGGGACTACGGGGGCACCGGGGAGCTGTTTTTT.

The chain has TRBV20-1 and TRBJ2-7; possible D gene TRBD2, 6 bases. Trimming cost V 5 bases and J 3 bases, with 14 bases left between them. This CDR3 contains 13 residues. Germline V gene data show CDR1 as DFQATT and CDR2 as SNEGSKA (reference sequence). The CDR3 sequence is CSAPTRNGYEQYF. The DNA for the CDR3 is TGCAGTGCTCCGACTAGAAACGGCTACGAGCAGTACTTC.

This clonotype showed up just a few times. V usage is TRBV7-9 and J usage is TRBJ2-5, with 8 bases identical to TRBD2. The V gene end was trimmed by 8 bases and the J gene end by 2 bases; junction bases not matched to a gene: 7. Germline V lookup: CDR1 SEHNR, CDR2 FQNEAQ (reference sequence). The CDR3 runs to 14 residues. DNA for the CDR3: TGTGCCAGCGGAAGGCGGGAGGCTCAAGAGACCCAGTACTTC. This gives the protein CASGRREAQETQYF.

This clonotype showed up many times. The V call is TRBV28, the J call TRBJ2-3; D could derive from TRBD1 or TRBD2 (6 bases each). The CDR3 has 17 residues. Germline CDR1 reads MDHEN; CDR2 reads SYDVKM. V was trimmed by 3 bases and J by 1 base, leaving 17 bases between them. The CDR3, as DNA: TGTGCCAGCAGTTTTGACGTAAGGGGGGAGGGCACAGATACGCAGTATTTT. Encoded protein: CASSFDVRGEGTDTQYF.

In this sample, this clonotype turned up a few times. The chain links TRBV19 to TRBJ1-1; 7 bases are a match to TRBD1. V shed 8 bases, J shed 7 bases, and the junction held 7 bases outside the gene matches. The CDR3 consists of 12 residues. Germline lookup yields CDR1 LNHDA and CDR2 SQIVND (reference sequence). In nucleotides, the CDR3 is TGTGCCAGTGAGACAGGGACAAGTGAAGCTTTCTTT. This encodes CASETGTSEAFF.

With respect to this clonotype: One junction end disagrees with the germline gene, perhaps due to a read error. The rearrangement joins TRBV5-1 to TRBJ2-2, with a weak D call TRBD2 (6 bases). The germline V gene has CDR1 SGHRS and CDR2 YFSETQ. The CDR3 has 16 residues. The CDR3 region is CASSLKVSGYTGELCF. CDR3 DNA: TGCGCCAGCAGCTTGAAGGTTAGCGGCTACACCGGGGAGCTGTGTTTT.

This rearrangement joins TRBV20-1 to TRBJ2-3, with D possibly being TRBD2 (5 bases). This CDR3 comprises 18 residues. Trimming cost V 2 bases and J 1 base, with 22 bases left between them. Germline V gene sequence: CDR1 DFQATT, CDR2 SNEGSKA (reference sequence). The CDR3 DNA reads TGCAGTGCTAGACCGAGCGGAATACACTTCCTTGGCACAGATACGCAGTATTTT. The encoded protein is CSARPSGIHFLGTDTQYF.

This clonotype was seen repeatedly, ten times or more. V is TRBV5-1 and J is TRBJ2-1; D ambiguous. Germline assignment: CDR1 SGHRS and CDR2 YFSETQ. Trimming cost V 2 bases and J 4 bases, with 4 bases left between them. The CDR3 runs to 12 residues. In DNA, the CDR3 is TGCGCCAGCAGCTTTTATTACAATGAGCAGTTCTTC. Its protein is CASSFYYNEQFF.

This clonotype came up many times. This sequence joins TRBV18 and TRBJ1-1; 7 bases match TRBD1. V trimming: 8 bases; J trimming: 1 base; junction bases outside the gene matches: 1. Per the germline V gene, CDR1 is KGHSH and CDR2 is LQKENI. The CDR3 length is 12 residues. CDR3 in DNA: TGTGCCAGCCAGGGGGGGAACACTGAAGCTTTCTTT. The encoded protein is CASQGGNTEAFF. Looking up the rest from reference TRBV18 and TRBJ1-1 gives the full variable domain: NAGVMQNPRHLVRRRGQEARLRCSPMKGHSHVYWYRQLPEEGLKFMVYLQKENIIDESGMPKERFSAEFPKEGPSILRIQQVVRGDSAAYFCASQGGNTEAFFGQGTRLTVV.

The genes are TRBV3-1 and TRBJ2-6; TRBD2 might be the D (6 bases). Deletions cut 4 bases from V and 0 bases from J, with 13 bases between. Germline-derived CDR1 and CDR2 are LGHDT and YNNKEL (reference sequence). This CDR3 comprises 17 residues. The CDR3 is CASSPSEGNSGANVLTF. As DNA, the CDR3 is TGTGCCAGCAGCCCCTCGGAGGGCAACTCTGGGGCCAACGTCCTGACTTTC.

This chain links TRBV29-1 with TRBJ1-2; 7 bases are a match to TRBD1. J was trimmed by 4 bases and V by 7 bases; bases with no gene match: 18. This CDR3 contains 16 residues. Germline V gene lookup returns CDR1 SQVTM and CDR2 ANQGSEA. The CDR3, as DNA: TGCAGCGCCATAGGGACAGATCCGTCGGGGGCCTATGGCTACACCTTC. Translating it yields CSAIGTDPSGAYGYTF.

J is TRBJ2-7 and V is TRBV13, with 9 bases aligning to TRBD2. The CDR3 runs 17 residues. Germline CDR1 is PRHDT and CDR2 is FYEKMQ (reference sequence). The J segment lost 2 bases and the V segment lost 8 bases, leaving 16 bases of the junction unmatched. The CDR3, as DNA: TGTGCCAGCTCACCTGGCGGGGCTAGCGGGACTCCCTACGAGCAGTACTTC. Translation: CASSPGGASGTPYEQYF.

CDR3 sequence reads: CAWSVLLGGGDEQFF. The CDR3 bases are TGTGCCTGGAGTGTACTTTTGGGGGGGGGCGATGAGCAGTTCTTC. The chain joins TRBV30 to TRBJ2-1; a weak D match, TRBD2 (7 bases). V lost 0 bases and J 8 bases, leaving 17 bases between the germline ends. The CDR3 sequence is 15 residues long. Germline V lookup: CDR1 GTSNPN, CDR2 SVGIG (reference sequence).

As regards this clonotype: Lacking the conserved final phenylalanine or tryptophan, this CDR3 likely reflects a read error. DNA for the CDR3: TGTGCCAGCAGCCGCGGGAGGGAGGCCTGGGGGTGGGAGCAGTACCTC. This codes for CASSRGREAWGWEQYL. This chain connects TRBV7-2 to TRBJ2-7, with 9 bases fitting TRBD2. V shed 5 bases and J 7 bases; nucleotides not matched to a gene: 15. Germline V gene sequence: CDR1 SGHTA, CDR2 FQGNSA. The CDR3 sequence is 16 residues long.

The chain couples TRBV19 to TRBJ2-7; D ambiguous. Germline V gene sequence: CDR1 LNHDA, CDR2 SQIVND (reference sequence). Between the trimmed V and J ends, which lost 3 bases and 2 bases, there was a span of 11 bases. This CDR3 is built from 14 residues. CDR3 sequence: CASSIGDGAYEQYF. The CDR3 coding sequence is TGTGCCAGTAGTATCGGTGACGGAGCCTACGAGCAGTACTTC.

CDR3 amino acids: CASKGLGGRPEGGNTIYF. As DNA, the CDR3 is TGTGCCAGCAAAGGACTGGGAGGGCGGCCCGAGGGAGGAAACACCATATATTTT. The chain links TRBV25-1 to TRBJ1-3; D gene uncertain. V lost 7 bases and J lost 4, with 26 bases in between. The CDR3 loop spans 18 amino acids. From germline, CDR1 is MGHDK and CDR2 SYGVNS.

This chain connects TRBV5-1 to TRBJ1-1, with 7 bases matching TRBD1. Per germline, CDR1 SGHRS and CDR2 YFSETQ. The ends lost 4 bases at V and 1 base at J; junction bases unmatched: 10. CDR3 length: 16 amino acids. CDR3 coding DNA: TGCGCCAGCAGCCCCCGGGACAGTGCCTCGAACACTGAAGCTTTCTTT. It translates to CASSPRDSASNTEAFF.

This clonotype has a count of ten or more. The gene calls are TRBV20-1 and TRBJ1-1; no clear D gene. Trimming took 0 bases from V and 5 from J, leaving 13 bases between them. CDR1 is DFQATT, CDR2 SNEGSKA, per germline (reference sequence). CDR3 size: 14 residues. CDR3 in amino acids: CSARDLGHGTEAFF. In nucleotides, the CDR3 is TGCAGTGCTAGAGATTTAGGGCACGGGACTGAAGCTTTCTTT.

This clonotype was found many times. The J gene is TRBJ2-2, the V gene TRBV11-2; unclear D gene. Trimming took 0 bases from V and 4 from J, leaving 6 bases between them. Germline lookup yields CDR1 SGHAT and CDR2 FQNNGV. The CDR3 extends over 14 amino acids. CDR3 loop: CASSLERSTGELFF. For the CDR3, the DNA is TGTGCCAGCAGCTTAGAACGGAGCACCGGGGAGCTGTTTTTT.

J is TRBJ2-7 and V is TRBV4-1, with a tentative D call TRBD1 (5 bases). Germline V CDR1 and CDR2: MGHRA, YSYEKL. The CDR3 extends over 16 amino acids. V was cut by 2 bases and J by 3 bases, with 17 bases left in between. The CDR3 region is CASSQSPGQGDYEQYF. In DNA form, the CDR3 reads TGCGCCAGCAGCCAATCCCCGGGTCAAGGGGACTACGAGCAGTACTTC.

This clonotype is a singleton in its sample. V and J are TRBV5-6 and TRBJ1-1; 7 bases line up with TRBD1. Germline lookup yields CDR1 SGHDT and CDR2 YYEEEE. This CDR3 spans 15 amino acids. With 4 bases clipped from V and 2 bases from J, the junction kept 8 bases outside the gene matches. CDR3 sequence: CASSIPGQRNTEAFF. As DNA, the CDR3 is TGTGCCAGCAGCATCCCGGGACAGCGAAACACTGAAGCTTTCTTT.

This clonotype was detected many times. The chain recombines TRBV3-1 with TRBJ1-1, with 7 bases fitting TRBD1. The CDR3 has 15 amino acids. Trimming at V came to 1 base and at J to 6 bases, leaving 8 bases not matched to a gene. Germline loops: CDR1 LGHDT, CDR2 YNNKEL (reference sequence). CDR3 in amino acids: CASSQGPQGKAEAFF. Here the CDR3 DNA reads TGTGCCAGCAGCCAAGGACCACAGGGGAAGGCTGAAGCTTTCTTT.

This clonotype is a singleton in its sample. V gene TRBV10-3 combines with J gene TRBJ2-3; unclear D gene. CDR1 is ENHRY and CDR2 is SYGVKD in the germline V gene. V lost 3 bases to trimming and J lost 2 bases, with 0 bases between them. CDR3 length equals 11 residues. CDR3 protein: CAISDTDTQYF. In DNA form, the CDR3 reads TGTGCCATCAGTGACACAGATACGCAGTATTTT.

Here the CDR3 reads CSVERPGHGYTF. The DNA for the CDR3 is TGCAGCGTCGAGAGACCCGGCCATGGCTACACCTTC. The genes are TRBV29-1 and TRBJ1-2, with D uncertain. From germline, CDR1 is SQVTM and CDR2 ANQGSEA. Trimming stripped 6 bases from V and 6 bases from J, with 14 bases between. The CDR3 extends over 12 amino acids.

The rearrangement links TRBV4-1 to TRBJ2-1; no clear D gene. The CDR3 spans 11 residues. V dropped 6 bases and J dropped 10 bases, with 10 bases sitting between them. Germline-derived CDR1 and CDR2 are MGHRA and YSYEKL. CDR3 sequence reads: CASSQLEEQFF. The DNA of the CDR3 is TGCGCCAGCAGTCAATTAGAGGAGCAGTTCTTC.